This TCR beta chain derives from a study of response to subunit inactivated influenza vaccine (dated by TCRdb to about 2018). Context from the whole study: Deep quantitative T cell receptor repertoire profiling was used in the study to track responses to a trivalent subunit inactivated influenza vaccine. Here is what the overall study found, with its caveats: It was suggested by the authors that each seasonal influenza vaccination may recruit only a limited number of new T cells.

This clonotype was detected many times. This receptor's antigen is unknown. No quality values exist for individual bases; no much larger clone is one base distant. The method was RT-PCR. The data were produced on an Illumina HiSeq 2500. TCRdb ran its own pipeline on the public reads, namely fastp trimming at Q25 and MiXCR clone calling, and kept in-frame beta chains. Rows with one shared CDR3 protein collapse into an entry with the most common genes and DNA. The sample table holds 560,000 or so distinct CDR3 sequences, of which 7.5% to 8.5% were seen once. The ten biggest clones cover over 10% of the sample. CDR1 and CDR2 (KGHSH, LQKENI) derive from the germline V gene. From V the trimming removes 2 bases and from J it removes 2 bases, while the gene matches leave 5 bases of the junction unaccounted for. Reading from cysteine to phenylalanine, the CDR3 counts 16 amino acids. The entry retains the CDR3 DNA only, 48 bases that are in frame from base 1.

This specimen consisted of PBMCs from blood, obtained less than 30 months after vaccination. The receptor was derived from a man between 50 and 69 years old who received an inactivated influenza vaccine. Donor details come from another sample of the same person, matched by shared clones. Here the chain combines TRBV18 and TRBJ2-3; 9 bases in the junction line up with TRBD2. This receptor carries the CDR3 CASSPSSGVSTDTQYF. The DNA sequence follows: TGTGCCAGCTCACCATCTAGCGGGGTATCCACAGATACGCAGTATTTT.